A single sample is the source of the 25 T cell receptor beta chains below, sequenced in a study of CD8+ T cells in alopecia areata. Sorting used CD4, CD8alpha, NKG2D, NKG2ACE and other markers on pooled cutaneous lymph node cells. RNA extraction and reverse transcription yielded cDNA as sequencing template. Data came from immunoSEQ multiplex PCR; TCRdb stores just in-frame clones and leaves some out. The profile covers about 270,000 clones, none occurring a single time. Sequencing used CD4+ T cells sorted from a lymph node. These receptors were obtained from a C3H/HeJ mouse with alopecia areata. The mice in this strain carry MHC haplotype H2-k.

This clone was seen more than once but under ten times. Gene names and germline match the mouse. The read ends 4 residues early relative to the CDR3; the germline J gene fills the gap. The sample contains more than one DNA sequence encoding this CDR3. V usage is TRBV19 and J usage is TRBJ2-7, with 7 bases lining up with TRBD2. This CDR3 is 13 amino acids long. Looked up from germline, CDR1 is FNHDT and CDR2 is SITEND (reference sequence). The sequenced CDR3 bases are TGTGCCAGCAGTATAACTGGGGTTTAT. Its translation: CASSITGVY. The CDR3 in its entirety is CASSITGVYEQYF. Complete variable domain (other parts from reference TRBV19 and TRBJ2-7): GGIITQTPKFLIGQEGQKLTLKCQQNFNHDTMYWYRQDSGKGLRLIYYSITENDLQKGDLSEGYDASREKKSSFSLTVTSAQKNEMAVFLCASSITGVYEQYFGPGTRLTVL.

In the case of this clone: Gene names refer to mouse genes. The missing CDR3 end, 4 residues past where the read stops, is filled in from the germline J gene. The J gene is TRBJ2-4, the V gene TRBV1; D is uncertain. V lost 0 bases and J lost 0, with 10 bases in between. The germline V gene encodes CDR1 NSQYPW and CDR2 LRSPGD (reference sequence). This CDR3 contains 16 residues. The part of the CDR3 DNA that was read is TGCACCTGCAGTGCAGATTTACAGCCTAGTCAAAAC. Amino acid sequence: CTCSADLQPSQN. The entire CDR3 protein is CTCSADLQPSQNTLYF.

In this sample, this clone turned up a few times. Gene and germline names: mouse. From the germline J gene comes the end of the CDR3, since the read stops 4 residues before it. This chain uses TRBV1 with TRBJ2-2; TRBD2 matches at 11 bases. Germline CDR1 is NSQYPW and CDR2 is LRSPGD (reference sequence). The CDR3 is 14 amino acids. The V segment lost 4 bases and the J segment 6 bases; nucleotides outside the gene matches: 1. Partial CDR3 DNA: TGCACCTGCAGTGACTGGGGGGGCCCCGGG. Protein product: CTCSDWGGPG. The entire CDR3 protein is CTCSDWGGPGQLYF.

Regarding this clone: Gene names follow the mouse nomenclature. The read falls 4 residues short of the CDR3 end, and the missing part is taken from the germline J gene. This sample also contains other DNA sequences that code for the same CDR3. The chain joins TRBV13-1 to TRBJ2-1, with 9 nucleotides matching TRBD2. Germline CDR1 NSHNY, CDR2 SYGAGN. The CDR3 sequence is 14 residues long. With 5 bases clipped from V and 0 bases from J, the junction kept 0 bases outside the gene matches. The CDR3 sequence: CASRTGGNYAEQFF. The DNA read from the CDR3 is TGTGCCAGCAGGACTGGGGGTAACTATGCT.

Note on this clone: The listed genes are named as in mouse. The read ends 4 residues shy of where the CDR3 ends; the end is completed using the germline J gene. Other DNA sequences in this sample translate to the same CDR3. The V and J genes are TRBV13-1 and TRBJ2-7; 9 bases line up with TRBD2. The CDR3 has 14 amino acids. Per the germline V gene, CDR1 is NSHNY and CDR2 is SYGAGN. Unmatched junction bases numbered 1, after V lost 0 bases and J lost 3 bases. The CDR3 DNA, read in part, is TGTGCCAGCAGTGATGCTGGGGGGGGCTAT. This sequence encodes CASSDAGGGY. The full CDR3 protein is CASSDAGGGYEQYF.

This clone was counted between two and nine times. The gene symbols are mouse symbols. The read halts 4 residues ahead of the CDR3 end, with the missing end drawn from the germline J gene. This chain connects TRBV13-2 to TRBJ2-1; perhaps TRBD2 as D (6 bases). Germline V gives CDR1 NNHNN, CDR2 SYGAGS (reference sequence). Between the trimmed V and J ends, which lost 2 bases and 2 bases, there was a span of 8 bases. The CDR3 runs 14 residues. The sequenced part of the CDR3 DNA is TGTGCCAGCGGTGACCGGGGGGACTATGCT. Amino acid sequence: CASGDRGDYA. The entire CDR3 reads CASGDRGDYAEQFF.

This clone was seen more than once but under ten times. Gene names follow the mouse nomenclature. Read data end 4 residues before the CDR3 end; the end is taken from the germline J gene. Other DNA sequences of this sample code for an identical CDR3. V gene TRBV5 combines with J gene TRBJ2-3; 12 nucleotides line up with TRBD2. J gave up 2 bases and V 4 bases, and 4 bases lay outside the gene matches. There are 16 residues in the CDR3. Germline V gives CDR1 LGHNA, CDR2 YNLKQL (reference sequence). CDR3 loop: CASSPGLGGSAETLYF. The covered CDR3 bases are TGTGCCAGCAGCCCGGGACTGGGGGGATCTGCAGAA.

As to this clone: Gene names follow the mouse nomenclature. The CDR3 end is not reached by the read, which stops 4 residues before it; the germline J gene fills it in. This rearrangement joins TRBV5 to TRBJ1-1; TRBD1 matches 10 bases. There are 17 residues in the CDR3. Looked up from germline, CDR1 is LGHNA and CDR2 is YNLKQL (reference sequence). The covered CDR3 bases are TGTGCCAGCAGCCAAGATAGGAGGGACAGGGGAACCGCA. Protein sequence: CASSQDRRDRGTA. The whole CDR3 protein is CASSQDRRDRGTAEVFF.

Points on this clone: All gene names here are mouse names. The CDR3 is cut off 4 residues early in the read; its end comes from the germline J gene. The chain is built from TRBV13-3 and TRBJ1-1, with D unclear. CDR3 length equals 13 residues. Germline CDR1 is NNHDY and CDR2 is SYVADS. V shed 2 bases and J shed 3 bases, with 8 bases lying between them. The CDR3 is CASSESQDTEVFF. The CDR3 DNA, read in part, is TGTGCCAGCAGTGAAAGCCAGGACACA.

In its sample, this clone was seen a few times. Gene names denote mouse genes. The read ends 4 residues early relative to the CDR3; the germline J gene fills the gap. The chain links TRBV17 to TRBJ2-4; a possible D gene is TRBD1 (6 bases). The V and J ends lost 0 bases and 1 base respectively, with 11 bases between them. The CDR3 length is 16 residues. The V gene's germline CDR1 is MNHDT and CDR2 YYDKIL. CDR3 residues: CASSRDRGRGQNTLYF. Incomplete CDR3 DNA: TGTGCTAGCAGTAGAGACAGGGGAAGAGGTCAAAAC. Drawing the rest from reference TRBV17 and TRBJ2-4, the complete variable domain is DTTVKQNPRYKLARVGKPVNLICSQTMNHDTMYWYQKKPNQAPKLLLFYYDKILNREADTFEKFQSSRPNNSFCSLYIGSAGLEYSAMYLCASSRDRGRGQNTLYFGAGTRLSVL.

This clone was counted only a few times. Genes here carry mouse names. Sequencing ends 4 residues short of the CDR3 end; the germline J gene provides the rest. The same CDR3 arises from other DNA sequences in this sample as well. This chain connects TRBV31 to TRBJ2-5; possible D gene TRBD1, 7 bases. Per germline, CDR1 GKSSPN and CDR2 SITVG. There are 14 residues in the CDR3. The CDR3 DNA, read in part, is TGTGCCTGGAGTCTAGGGGGCGCGAAAGAC. It translates to CAWSLGGAKD. The entire CDR3 reads CAWSLGGAKDTQYF.

This clone came up many times. Mouse gene names and germline throughout. Different DNA sequences within this sample yield the same CDR3. The CDR3 DNA, read in part, is TGTGCCAGCAGTCCTGCTAGTGCAGAA. As protein: CASSPASAE. In full, the CDR3 reads CASSPASAETLYF. The rearrangement joins TRBV13-1 to TRBJ2-3; D not certain. Read data end 4 residues before the CDR3 end; the end is taken from the germline J gene. CDR1 is NSHNY, CDR2 SYGAGN, per germline. The CDR3 spans 13 residues. With 4 bases removed from V and 0 bases from J, the gap between germline ends came to 6 bases.

In regard to this clone: Each gene name is a mouse one. The read falls 4 residues short of the CDR3 end, and the missing part is taken from the germline J gene. Other DNA sequences in the sample encode the same CDR3. The V gene is TRBV5, the J gene TRBJ2-1, with 8 bases that match TRBD2. There are 13 residues in the CDR3. The germline V gene encodes CDR1 LGHNA and CDR2 YNLKQL (reference sequence). The CDR3 sequence is CASSPTGEAEQFF. The covered CDR3 bases are TGTGCCAGCAGCCCGACTGGGGAGGCT.

This clone was detected a few times. Germline and genes: mouse. Coverage ceases 4 residues before the CDR3 finishes, and the germline J gene fills in the end. The chain uses TRBV3 and TRBJ2-7; 10 bases agree with TRBD2. The CDR3 has 15 amino acids. Germline CDR1 is SNHLY and CDR2 is FYNGKV (reference sequence). CDR3 amino acids: CASSSPGGAYDEQYF. CDR3 bases read: TGTGCCAGCAGCTCCCCTGGGGGGGCTTATGAT.

For this clone: All gene names here are mouse names. The sequenced fragment ends 4 residues before the CDR3 boundary, so the rest is inferred from the germline J gene. This sample includes further DNA sequences coding for the same CDR3. The chain employs TRBV1 and TRBJ2-2; D might be TRBD1 (6 bases). Germline CDR1 reads NSQYPW; CDR2 reads LRSPGD (reference sequence). The CDR3 is made up of 16 amino acids. The V end lost 0 bases, the J end lost 0 bases, and 8 bases lay between the germline ends. This CDR3 reads CTCSADPGANTGQLYF. The part of the CDR3 DNA that was read is TGCACCTGCAGTGCAGATCCAGGGGCAAACACCGGG.

This clone was found many times. Gene names denote mouse genes. The read ends 4 residues shy of where the CDR3 ends; the end is completed using the germline J gene. The sample holds other DNA sequences that translate to the same CDR3. The genes are TRBV17 and TRBJ2-2; 12 bases map to TRBD2. CDR1 MNHDT and CDR2 YYDKIL come from the germline V gene. V lost 1 base, J lost 0 bases, and 3 bases stayed unmatched. The CDR3 contains 18 residues. The CDR3 reads CASSRATGGAANTGQLYF. Incomplete CDR3 DNA: TGTGCTAGCAGTAGAGCGACTGGGGGGGCTGCAAACACCGGG.

This clone turned up a few times. Germline and genes here are mouse. The read terminates 4 residues before the CDR3 end, so the remaining end is supplied by the germline J gene. The V call is TRBV1, the J call TRBJ1-1; tentative D call: TRBD1 (5 bases). Germline V gene data show CDR1 as NSQYPW and CDR2 as LRSPGD (reference sequence). Trimming shortened V by 5 bases and J by 0 bases, and 10 bases separated the two germline ends. This CDR3 is built from 14 residues. The CDR3 is CTCSPGGTNTEVFF. The covered CDR3 bases are TGCACCTGCAGTCCCGGGGGGACAAACACA.

In this sample, this clone turned up a few times. Any gene name here is a mouse gene name. Sequencing ends 4 residues short of the CDR3 end; the germline J gene provides the rest. The V and J genes are TRBV17 and TRBJ2-5, with 7 positions matching TRBD1. Germline V gives CDR1 MNHDT, CDR2 YYDKIL. The ends lost 5 bases at V and 2 bases at J; junction bases unmatched: 4. The CDR3 totals 14 residues. The CDR3 loop reads CASSAGTVQDTQYF. The covered CDR3 bases are TGTGCTAGCAGTGCCGGGACAGTCCAAGAC.

About this clone itself: Genes and germline come from the mouse. The read terminates 4 residues ahead of where the CDR3 ends, so the germline J gene completes it. V and J are TRBV31 and TRBJ1-2, with 7 bases lining up with TRBD1. The CDR3 is made up of 13 amino acids. Trimming removed 1 base from V and 4 bases from J; junction bases left unmatched: 3. CDR1 and CDR2 from the germline V gene are GKSSPN and SITVG. CDR3 DNA (partial): TGTGCCTGGAGTCGACAGGGTATCTCC. Protein product: CAWSRQGIS. The full CDR3 sequence reads CAWSRQGISDYTF.

Points on this clone: The listed genes are named as in mouse. The observed sequence ends 4 residues before the CDR3 terminus, with the missing tail filled in from the germline J gene. The sample carries other DNA sequences with the same CDR3. The rearrangement links TRBV1 to TRBJ2-5, with TRBD2 matching over 7 bases. There are 14 residues in the CDR3. V shed 1 base, J shed 3 bases, and the junction held 1 base outside the gene matches. Germline V gene sequence: CDR1 NSQYPW, CDR2 LRSPGD (reference sequence). CDR3 DNA, as far as it was read: TGCACCTGCAGTGCAGCACTGGGGCAAGAC. Amino acids: CTCSAALGQD. The CDR3 as a whole reads CTCSAALGQDTQYF.

This clone was recorded a few times. All gene names here are mouse names. The read is 4 residues too short to cover the CDR3 end, so that end is filled in from the germline J gene. The chain carries TRBV17 and TRBJ1-1; tentatively, D is TRBD1 (6 bases). Per germline, CDR1 MNHDT and CDR2 YYDKIL. V gave up 3 bases and J gave up 3 bases, with 11 bases separating them. This CDR3 is 14 amino acids long. The covered CDR3 bases are TGTGCTAGCAGTAGGGGGGGCGCGGACACA. Amino acid sequence: CASSRGGADT. The whole CDR3 region reads CASSRGGADTEVFF.

This clone came up a few times. The gene names given are mouse names. Sequencing ends 4 residues short of the CDR3 end; the germline J gene provides the rest. The genes are TRBV13-3 and TRBJ2-2; 12 bases are a match to TRBD2. This CDR3 has 17 residues. Per the germline V gene, CDR1 is NNHDY and CDR2 is SYVADS. V gave up 4 bases and J gave up 0 bases; unmatched junction bases: 4. CDR3 sequence reads: CASSLDWGGANTGQLYF. Partial CDR3 DNA: TGTGCCAGCAGTCTGGACTGGGGGGGGGCAAACACCGGG.

Turning to this clone: Mouse gene names and germline throughout. Coverage ceases 4 residues before the CDR3 finishes, and the germline J gene fills in the end. The chain carries TRBV13-2 and TRBJ2-5, with 11 nucleotides matching TRBD2. V lost 1 base, J lost 2 bases, and 0 bases stayed unmatched. This CDR3 is built from 15 residues. CDR1 and CDR2 (germline): NNHNN, SYGAGS (reference sequence). CDR3: CASGDTGGAQDTQYF. Partial CDR3 DNA: TGTGCCAGCGGTGATACTGGGGGGGCCCAAGAC.

This clone was counted a few times. Gene names and germline refer to mouse. The CDR3 end lies 4 residues beyond the end of the read and is filled in from the germline J gene. The chain links TRBV19 to TRBJ1-2; 7 bases match TRBD1. The CDR3 is 13 residues long. From germline, CDR1 is FNHDT and CDR2 SITEND (reference sequence). Incomplete CDR3 DNA: TGTGCCAGCAGTATGAGGGGGCGTTCC. It specifies CASSMRGRS. The full CDR3 protein reads CASSMRGRSDYTF.

Concerning this clone itself: Gene names and germline refer to mouse. The read terminates 4 residues ahead of where the CDR3 ends, so the germline J gene completes it. Other nucleotide sequences from this sample produce the same CDR3. This rearrangement joins TRBV1 to TRBJ2-7; D possibly corresponds to TRBD1 (5 bases). Deletions cut 1 base from V and 2 bases from J, with 6 bases between. The germline CDR1 and CDR2 sequences are NSQYPW and LRSPGD (reference sequence). This CDR3 contains 13 residues. CDR3 DNA (partial): TGCACCTGCAGTGCAGGACAGCCCTAT. This encodes CTCSAGQPY. The CDR3, in full, reads CTCSAGQPYEQYF.